This TCR beta chain originates from a study of cytomegalovirus exposure and HLA in healthy donors. Vbeta (60) and Jbeta (13) primers were used in the PCR. Clones were read by immunoSEQ multiplex PCR, and TCRdb kept only the in-frame ones, dropping some. Counted here are about 100,000 clones, about 72% occurring once; the ten biggest clones make up around a fifth. As for the donors, each was a healthy bone marrow donor. Trimming took 5 bases from V and 2 from J; bases not matched to a gene: 4. CDR3 length: 15 amino acids. Germline values: CDR1 SGHRS, CDR2 YFSETQ. Sequencing was done on a sample of PBMCs. The clonotype comes from a woman aged 55-69 years in good health and CMV-seropositive. The chain has TRBV5-1 and TRBJ2-1, with 10 bases aligning to TRBD1. CDR3 sequence (DNA): TGCGCCAGCAGGGCCGGACAGGGGGCCTACAATGAGCAGTTCTTC. Translated, it gives CASRAGQGAYNEQFF.